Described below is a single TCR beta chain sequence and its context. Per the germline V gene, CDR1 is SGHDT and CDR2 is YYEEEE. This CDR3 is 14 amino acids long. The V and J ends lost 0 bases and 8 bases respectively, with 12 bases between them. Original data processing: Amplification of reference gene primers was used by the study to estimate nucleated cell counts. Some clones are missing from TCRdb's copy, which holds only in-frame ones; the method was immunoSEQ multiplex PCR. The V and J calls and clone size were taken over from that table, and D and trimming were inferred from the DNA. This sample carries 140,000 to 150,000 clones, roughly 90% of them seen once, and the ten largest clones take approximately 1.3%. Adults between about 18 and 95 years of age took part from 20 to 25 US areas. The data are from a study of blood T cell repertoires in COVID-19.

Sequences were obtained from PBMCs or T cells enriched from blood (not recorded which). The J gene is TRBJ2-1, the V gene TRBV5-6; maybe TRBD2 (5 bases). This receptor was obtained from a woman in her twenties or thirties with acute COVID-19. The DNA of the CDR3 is TGTGCCAGCAGCTTGGCCTCGGGAATTGATGAGCAGTTCTTC. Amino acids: CASSLASGIDEQFF.